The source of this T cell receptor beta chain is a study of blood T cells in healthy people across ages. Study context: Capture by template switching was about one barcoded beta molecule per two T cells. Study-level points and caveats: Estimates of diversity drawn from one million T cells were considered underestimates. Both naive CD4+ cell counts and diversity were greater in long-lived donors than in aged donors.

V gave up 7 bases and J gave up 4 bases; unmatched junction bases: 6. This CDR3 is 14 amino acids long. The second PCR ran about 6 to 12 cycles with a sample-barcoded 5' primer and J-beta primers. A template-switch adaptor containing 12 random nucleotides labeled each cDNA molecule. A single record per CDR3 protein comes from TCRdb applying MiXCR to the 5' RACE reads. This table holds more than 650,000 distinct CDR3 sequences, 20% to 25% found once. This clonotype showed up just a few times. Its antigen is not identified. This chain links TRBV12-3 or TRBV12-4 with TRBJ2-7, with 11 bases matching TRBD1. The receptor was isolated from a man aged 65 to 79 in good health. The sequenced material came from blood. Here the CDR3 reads CASTLGTGGYEQYF. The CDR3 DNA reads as TGTGCCAGCACCCTGGGGACAGGGGGATACGAGCAGTACTTC.